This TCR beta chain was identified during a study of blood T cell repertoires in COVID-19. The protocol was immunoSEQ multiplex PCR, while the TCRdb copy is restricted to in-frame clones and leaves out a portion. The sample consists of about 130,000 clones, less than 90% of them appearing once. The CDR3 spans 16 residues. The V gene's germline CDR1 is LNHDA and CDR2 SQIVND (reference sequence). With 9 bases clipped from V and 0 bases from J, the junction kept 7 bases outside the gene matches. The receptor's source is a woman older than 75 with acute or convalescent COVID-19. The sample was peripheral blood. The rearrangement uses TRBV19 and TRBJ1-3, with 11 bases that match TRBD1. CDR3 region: CASCRDRGSSGNTIYF. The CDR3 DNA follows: TGTGCCAGCTGCCGGGACAGGGGGTCCTCTGGAAACACCATATATTTT. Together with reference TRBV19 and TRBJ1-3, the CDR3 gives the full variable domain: DGGITQSPKYLFRKEGQNVTLSCEQNLNHDAMYWYRQDPGQGLRLIYYSQIVNDFQKGDIAEGYSVSREKKESFPLTVTSAQKNPTAFYLCASCRDRGSSGNTIYFGEGSWLTVV.